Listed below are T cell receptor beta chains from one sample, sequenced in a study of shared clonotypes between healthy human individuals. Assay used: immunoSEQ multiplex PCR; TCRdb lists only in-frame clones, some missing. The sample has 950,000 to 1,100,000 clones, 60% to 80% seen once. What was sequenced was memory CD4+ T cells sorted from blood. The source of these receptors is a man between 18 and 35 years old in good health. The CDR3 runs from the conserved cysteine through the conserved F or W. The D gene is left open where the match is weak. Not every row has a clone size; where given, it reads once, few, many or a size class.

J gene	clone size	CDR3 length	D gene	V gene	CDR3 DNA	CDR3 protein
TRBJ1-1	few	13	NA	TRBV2	TGTGCCAGCAGGGTAGGCGGGAACACTGAAGCTTTCTTT	CASRVGGNTEAFF
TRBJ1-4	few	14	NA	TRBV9	TGTGCCAGCAGCGTAGGCTGGGCTAATGAAAAACTGTTTTTT	CASSVGWANEKLFF
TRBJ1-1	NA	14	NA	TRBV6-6	TGTGCCAGCAGCCAGACGTCGGTGAACACTGAAGCTTTCTTT	CASSQTSVNTEAFF
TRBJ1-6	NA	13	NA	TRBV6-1	TGTGCCAGCAATTGGCAGGAGCCTTCACCCCTCCACTTT	CASNWQEPSPLHF
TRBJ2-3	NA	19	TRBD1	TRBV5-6	TGTGCCAGCAGCTTGGTCCAATGGTGGGACAGGGATACCACAGATACGCAGTATTTT	CASSLVQWWDRDTTDTQYF
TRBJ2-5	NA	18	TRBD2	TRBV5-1	TGCGCCAGCAGCCCCAGATTGAGAGCGGGAGGGCCCGGGGAGACCCAGTACTTC	CASSPRLRAGGPGETQYF
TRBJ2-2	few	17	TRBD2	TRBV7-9	TGTGCCAGCAGCCCCCTTAGCGGGCACGCGAACACCGGGGAGCTGTTTTTT	CASSPLSGHANTGELFF
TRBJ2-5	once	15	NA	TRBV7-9	TGTGCCAGCAACATCTTGGGGGCACCCCAAGAGACCCAGTACTTC	CASNILGAPQETQYF
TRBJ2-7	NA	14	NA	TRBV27	TGTGCCAGCACGTCGAGGGGGGGTTCCTACGAGCAGTACTTC	CASTSRGGSYEQYF
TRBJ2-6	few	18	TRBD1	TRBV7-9	TGTGCCAGCAGCGGACAGGGGACAGGGAGCTCTGGGGCCAACGTCCTGACTTTC	CASSGQGTGSSGANVLTF
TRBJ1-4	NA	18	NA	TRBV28	TGTGCCAGCAGATTCTCTGGTTCAGGGGCAGGGGAGGGTGAAAAACTGTTTTTT	CASRFSGSGAGEGEKLFF
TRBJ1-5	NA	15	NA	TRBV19	TGTGCCAGTAGTATACGCCGGACAGAGTTGCAGCCCCAGCATTTT	CASSIRRTELQPQHF
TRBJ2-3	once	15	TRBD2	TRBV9	TGTGCCAGCAGCATCGGACTAGCGGGACCAGATACGCAGTATTTT	CASSIGLAGPDTQYF
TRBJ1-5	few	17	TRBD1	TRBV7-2	TGTGCCAGCAGCTTAGGGACAGGGGGCTTAAGCAATCAGCCCCAGCATTTT	CASSLGTGGLSNQPQHF
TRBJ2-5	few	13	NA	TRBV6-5	TGTGCCAGCAGCACCGACGGGGTTGGGACCCAGTACTTC	CASSTDGVGTQYF
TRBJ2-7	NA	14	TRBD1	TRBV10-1	TGCGCCAGCAGTGCCCAAGCGGGACAGGGCGAGCAGTACTTC	CASSAQAGQGEQYF
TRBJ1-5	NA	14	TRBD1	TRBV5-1	TGCGCCAGCAGCTTATCGACAGGGGATCAGCCCCAGCATTTT	CASSLSTGDQPQHF
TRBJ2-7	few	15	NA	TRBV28	TGTGCCAGCAGTCATCAGGGCCGAGGTCTCTACGAGCAGTACTTC	CASSHQGRGLYEQYF
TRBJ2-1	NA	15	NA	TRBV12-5	TGTGCTAGTGGAGCGGCCAGGAGCTCCTACAATGAGCAGTTCTTC	CASGAARSSYNEQFF
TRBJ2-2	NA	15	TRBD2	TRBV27	TGTGCCAGCAGTTCGGGACTAACCTCGCAAACCGGGTTGTTTTTT	CASSSGLTSQTGLFF
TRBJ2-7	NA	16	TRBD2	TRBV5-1	TGCGCCAGCAGCCCCCGGACTAGCGGGGTTCGGGACGAGCAGTACTTC	CASSPRTSGVRDEQYF
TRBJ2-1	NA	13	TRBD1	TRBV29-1	TGCAGCGCAGGGACAGGGGGGAACAATGAGCAGTTCTTC	CSAGTGGNNEQFF
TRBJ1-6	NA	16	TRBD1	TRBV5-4	TGTGCCAGCAGCTTGGGGGGAGACAGGGGGAATTCACCCCTCCACTTT	CASSLGGDRGNSPLHF
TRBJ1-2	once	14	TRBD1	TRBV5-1	TGCGCCAGCAATAACCCAGGGGGTGCCAGTGGCTACACCTTC	CASNNPGGASGYTF
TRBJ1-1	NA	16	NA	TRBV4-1	TGCGCCAGCAGCCAAGCCGGGGGCCAAGGGAACTTTGGAGCTTTCTTT	CASSQAGGQGNFGAFF
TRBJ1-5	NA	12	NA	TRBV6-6	TGTGCCAGCAGCCCCGGGGCCCAGCCCCAGCATTTT	CASSPGAQPQHF
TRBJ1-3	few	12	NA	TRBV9	TGTGCCAGCAGCGCCATAGGAAACACCATATATTTT	CASSAIGNTIYF
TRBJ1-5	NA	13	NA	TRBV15	TGTGCCACCAGCAGAGGATATTATCAGCCCCAGCATTTT	CATSRGYYQPQHF
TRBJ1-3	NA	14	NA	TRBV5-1	TGCGCCAGCAGCCCGGACGGCTCTGGAAACACCATATATTTT	CASSPDGSGNTIYF
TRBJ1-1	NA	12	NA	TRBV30	TGTGCCTGGAGTGCAAGGGACCTTGAAGCTTTCTTT	CAWSARDLEAFF
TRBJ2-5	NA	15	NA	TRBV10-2	TGCGCCAGCAGTGAGTCTAGGACCCTTCAAGAGACCCAGTACTTC	CASSESRTLQETQYF
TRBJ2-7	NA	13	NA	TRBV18	TGTGCCAGCTCACCACCCGCCCAGGGGGAGCAGTACTTC	CASSPPAQGEQYF
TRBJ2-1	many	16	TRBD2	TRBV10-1	TGCGCCAGCAGTCCCGGGATAGCGGGGGGGGTCAATGAGCAGTTCTTC	CASSPGIAGGVNEQFF
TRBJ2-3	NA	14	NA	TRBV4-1	TGCGCCACCTCCTCCTTTCGGTCCACAGATACGCAGTATTTT	CATSSFRSTDTQYF
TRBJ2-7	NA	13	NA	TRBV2	TGTGCCAGCAGCAAGGACGAATCCTACGAGCAGTACTTC	CASSKDESYEQYF
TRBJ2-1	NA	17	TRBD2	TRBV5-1	TGCGCCAGCAGCTTGGTTTTAGCGGGAGTACCCTACAATGAGCAGTTCTTC	CASSLVLAGVPYNEQFF
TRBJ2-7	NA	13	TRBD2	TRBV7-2	TGTGCCAGCAGCTCGACAGCGGGACTCATGGAGTACTTC	CASSSTAGLMEYF
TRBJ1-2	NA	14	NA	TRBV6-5	TGTGCCAGCAGCCTCCGGGGCGGTGACTATGGCTACACCTTC	CASSLRGGDYGYTF
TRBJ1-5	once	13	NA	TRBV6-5	TGTGCCAGCAGTCCGGGCCTCCATCAGCCCCAGCATTTT	CASSPGLHQPQHF
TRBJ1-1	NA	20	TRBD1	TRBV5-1	TGCGCCAGCAGCTTGTGGGGTTTAGGGGGCTCCGGGGGAATGAACACTGAAGCTTTCTTT	CASSLWGLGGSGGMNTEAFF
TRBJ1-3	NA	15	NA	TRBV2	TGTGCCAGCAGTGAATTGGGCAGGGATGGAAACACCATATATTTT	CASSELGRDGNTIYF
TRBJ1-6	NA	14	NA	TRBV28	TGTGCCATCAGGGAGGACCGGACTCCCTCACCCCTCCACTTT	CAIREDRTPSPLHF
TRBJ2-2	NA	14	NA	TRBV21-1	TGTGCCAGCAGCAAAGAGGGGCGGGAGGTGGAGCTGTTTTTT	CASSKEGREVELFF
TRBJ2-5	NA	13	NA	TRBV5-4	TGTGCCAGCAGCTTACAAGGTGGGGAGACCCAGTACTTC	CASSLQGGETQYF
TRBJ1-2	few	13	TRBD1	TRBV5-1	TGCGCCAGCAGCTCCGGACAGGGAAATGGCTACACCTTC	CASSSGQGNGYTF
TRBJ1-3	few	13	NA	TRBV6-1	TGTGCCAGCAGTGACCAGGGGGGAAACACCATATATTTT	CASSDQGGNTIYF
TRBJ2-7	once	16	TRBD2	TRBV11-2	TGTGCCAGCAGTCCAACCGGGACTAGCGGGAGACACGAGCAGTACTTC	CASSPTGTSGRHEQYF
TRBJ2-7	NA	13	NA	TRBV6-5	TGTGCCAGCAGTTACTCGAGAGGGTGGGAGCAGTACTTC	CASSYSRGWEQYF
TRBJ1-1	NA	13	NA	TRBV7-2	TGTGCCAGCAGCTTACATTCCGATGCTGAAGCTTTCTTT	CASSLHSDAEAFF
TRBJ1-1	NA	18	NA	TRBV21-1	TGTGCCAGCAGCAAGAGTTTCGGTGGGGGACAGCTGAACACTGAAGCTTTCTTT	CASSKSFGGGQLNTEAFF
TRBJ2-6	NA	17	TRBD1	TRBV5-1	TGCGCCAGCAGTCCATCGGCGACAAGGGGACAGGGGATAATCCTGACTTTC	CASSPSATRGQGIILTF
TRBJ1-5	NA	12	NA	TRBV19	TGTGCCAGTAGTGACGGTTATCAGCCCCAGCATTTT	CASSDGYQPQHF
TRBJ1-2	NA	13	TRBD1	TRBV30	TGTGCCTGGAGTTCGACAGGGGGAGCTGGCTACACCTTC	CAWSSTGGAGYTF
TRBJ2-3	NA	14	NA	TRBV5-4	TGTGCCAGCAGCTCCAGGGGTAGCACAGATACGCAGTATTTT	CASSSRGSTDTQYF
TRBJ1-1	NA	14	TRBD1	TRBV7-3	TGTGCCAGCAGCCTAGGACAGGGAAGTACTGAAGCTTTCTTT	CASSLGQGSTEAFF